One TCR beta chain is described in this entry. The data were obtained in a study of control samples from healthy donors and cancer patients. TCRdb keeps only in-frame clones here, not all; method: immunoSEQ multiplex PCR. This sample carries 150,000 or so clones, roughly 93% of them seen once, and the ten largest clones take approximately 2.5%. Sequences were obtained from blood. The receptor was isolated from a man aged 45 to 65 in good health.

CDR3 sequence reads: CASSSGTGASPLHF. Written as DNA, the CDR3 is TGTGCCAGCAGTTCCGGGACAGGGGCTTCACCCCTCCACTTT. The chain uses TRBV28 and TRBJ1-6; 10 bases agree with TRBD1. Trimming took 4 bases from V and 9 from J; bases not matched to a gene: 3. Germline lookup yields CDR1 MDHEN and CDR2 SYDVKM. The CDR3 covers 14 residues. The variable domain in full, completed from reference TRBV28 and TRBJ1-6, reads DVKVTQSSRYLVKRTGEKVFLECVQDMDHENMFWYRQDPGLGLRLIYFSYDVKMKEKGDIPEGYSVSREKKERFSLILESASTNQTSMYLCASSSGTGASPLHFGNGTRLTVT.